This entry lists 26 T cell receptor beta chains sequenced from one sample in a study of siplizumab effects on memory and regulatory T cells. Profiled with immunoSEQ multiplex PCR; TCRdb holds only in-frame clones, not every one. Of some 100,000 clones in the sample, approximately 94% are singletons; the top ten hold less than 1.5%. The source material was non-Treg CD4+ T cells sorted from blood. The receptor source for this set is a human donor in good health.

The genes are TRBV18 and TRBJ2-3, with 7 bases matching TRBD2. The CDR3 spans 14 residues. Looked up from germline, CDR1 is KGHSH and CDR2 is LQKENI. V was clipped by 2 bases and J by 6 bases; unmatched bases: 5. The DNA of the CDR3 is TGTGCCAGCTCACCATTGGGAGGGGAGGATACGCAGTATTTT. Its protein is CASSPLGGEDTQYF.

In this sample, this clone turned up once. V usage is TRBV6-6 and J usage is TRBJ2-7, with TRBD1 identical over 8 bases. Germline V CDR1 and CDR2: MNHNY, SVGAGI (reference sequence). J lost 5 bases, V lost 2 bases, and 5 bases had no gene match. This CDR3 is built from 14 residues. In DNA form, the CDR3 reads TGTGCCAGCAGTTACAGGACAGGGAGCGACGAGCAGTACTTC. Its protein is CASSYRTGSDEQYF.

This chain uses TRBV5-6 with TRBJ2-3; 9 nucleotides align to TRBD2. Losses at the gene ends were 4 bases for V and 0 bases for J; bases not matched to a gene: 3. CDR1 is SGHDT and CDR2 is YYEEEE in the germline V gene. The CDR3 spans 15 residues. In DNA form, the CDR3 reads TGTGCCAGCAGCCCTAGCGGGGCGAGCACAGATACGCAGTATTTT. Translating gives CASSPSGASTDTQYF.

The chain has TRBV18 and TRBJ2-1, with 8 nucleotides matching TRBD1. This CDR3 spans 18 amino acids. From germline, CDR1 is KGHSH and CDR2 LQKENI. Trimming at V came to 0 bases and at J to 5 bases, leaving 12 bases not matched to a gene. The CDR3, as DNA: TGTGCCAGCTCACCACCGATTGGGAACAGGGGGTGGGACAATGAGCAGTTCTTC. It is translated as CASSPPIGNRGWDNEQFF.

The chain carries TRBV5-1 and TRBJ2-5; a weak D match, TRBD1 (6 bases). Trimming shortened V by 2 bases and J by 2 bases, and 10 bases separated the two germline ends. Germline CDR1 SGHRS, CDR2 YFSETQ. This CDR3 spans 14 amino acids. As DNA, the CDR3 is TGCGCCAGCAGCTTAGGACAGCTACAAGAGACCCAGTACTTC. As protein: CASSLGQLQETQYF.

This clone was observed a single time. The chain combines TRBV12-5 with TRBJ2-2, with D possibly matching TRBD1 (6 bases). Germline V gives CDR1 LGHNT, CDR2 FRNRAP. The CDR3 is made up of 17 amino acids. V dropped 5 bases and J dropped 5 bases, with 21 bases sitting between them. The CDR3 reads CASGTYNGQLLTGELFF. CDR3 bases: TGTGCTAGTGGTACGTACAATGGACAGCTTTTGACCGGGGAGCTGTTTTTT. The variable domain in full, completed from reference TRBV12-5 and TRBJ2-2, reads DARVTQTPRHKVTEMGQEVTMRCQPILGHNTVFWYRQTMMQGLELLAYFRNRAPLDDSGMPKDRFSAEMPDATLATLKIQPSEPRDSAVYFCASGTYNGQLLTGELFFGEGSRLTVL.

The rearrangement links TRBV7-3 to TRBJ2-7; TRBD2 matches 8 bases. This CDR3 has 16 amino acids. V dropped 2 bases and J dropped 1; count of bases not matched to a gene: 7. Looked up from germline, CDR1 is SGHTA and CDR2 is FQGTGA. DNA of the CDR3: TGTGCCAGCAGCTTAGTTGCGACGGGAGGGTCCTACGAGCAGTACTTC. Encoded protein: CASSLVATGGSYEQYF.

This clone was seen just once. V gene TRBV7-9 combines with J gene TRBJ1-2; D might be TRBD1 (5 bases). This CDR3 has 15 residues. Germline loops: CDR1 SEHNR, CDR2 FQNEAQ (reference sequence). Trimming left V 0 bases short and J 4 bases short, with 12 bases between. CDR3 DNA sequence: TGTGCCAGCAGCTTAGCGAAGGGGTGGTCCTATGGCTACACCTTC. This codes for CASSLAKGWSYGYTF.

The V gene is TRBV30, the J gene TRBJ2-3; D might be TRBD1 (6 bases). The germline gives CDR1 GTSNPN, CDR2 SVGIG (reference sequence). Trimming left V 4 bases short and J 2 bases short, with 16 bases between. The CDR3 totals 15 residues. CDR3: CAWTIGQTNTDTQYF. In nucleotides, the CDR3 is TGTGCCTGGACCATTGGACAGACTAACACAGATACGCAGTATTTT.

This chain joins TRBV5-1 and TRBJ2-5; 8 bases fit TRBD1. In germline, CDR1 is SGHRS, CDR2 YFSETQ. The V segment lost 4 bases and the J segment 2 bases; nucleotides outside the gene matches: 4. The CDR3 length is 14 residues. CDR3 DNA: TGCGCCAGCAGCCGAAACAGGGGGCAAGAGACCCAGTACTTC. It yields the protein CASSRNRGQETQYF.

This rearrangement joins TRBV11-2 to TRBJ2-1; 14 positions agree with TRBD2. The trim removed 3 bases at V and 7 bases at J, leaving 5 bases unmatched. The germline V gene has CDR1 SGHAT and CDR2 FQNNGV. CDR3 size: 16 residues. The CDR3 nucleotides read TGTGCCAGCAGCTTGGGACTAGCGGGAGCAAAAAATGAGCAGTTCTTC. The encoded protein is CASSLGLAGAKNEQFF.

The chain uses TRBV15 and TRBJ2-7, with 8 bases fitting TRBD2. The trim removed 2 bases at V and 3 bases at J, leaving 6 bases unmatched. This CDR3 contains 15 residues. Germline V gene data show CDR1 as LNHNV and CDR2 as YYDKDF (reference sequence). The CDR3 region is CATSRNSGKFYEQYF. The CDR3 bases are TGTGCCACCAGCAGAAATAGCGGGAAGTTCTACGAGCAGTACTTC.

The V gene is TRBV4-2, the J gene TRBJ2-7, with 13 bases identical to TRBD2. V gave up 4 bases and J gave up 6 bases; unmatched junction bases: 6. The CDR3 has 15 amino acids. The germline V gene encodes CDR1 LGHNA and CDR2 YNFKEQ. CDR3 region: CASSPRTSGSREQYF. CDR3 DNA: TGTGCCAGCAGCCCACGGACTAGCGGGAGCCGCGAGCAGTACTTC.

The chain combines TRBV18 with TRBJ2-7; D gene uncertain. This CDR3 region has 16 residues. Looked up from germline, CDR1 is KGHSH and CDR2 is LQKENI. The germline V and J ends were trimmed by 1 base and 0 bases, with 13 bases remaining between them. CDR3 nucleotide sequence: TGTGCCAGCTCACCACGCAGAGGCAGAACCTCCTACGAGCAGTACTTC. It translates to CASSPRRGRTSYEQYF. Complete variable domain (other parts from reference TRBV18 and TRBJ2-7): NAGVMQNPRHLVRRRGQEARLRCSPMKGHSHVYWYRQLPEEGLKFMVYLQKENIIDESGMPKERFSAEFPKEGPSILRIQQVVRGDSAAYFCASSPRRGRTSYEQYFGPGTRLTVT.

The rearrangement joins TRBV15 to TRBJ1-4; no definite D call. Between the trimmed V and J ends, which lost 5 bases and 9 bases, there was a span of 13 bases. The CDR3 covers 13 residues. In germline, CDR1 is LNHNV, CDR2 YYDKDF (reference sequence). The CDR3 nucleotides read TGTGCCACCAGCCGGAGACTGGCCCAAAAACTGTTTTTT. Amino acid sequence: CATSRRLAQKLFF.

For this clone: One end of the junction is discordant with germline, which a read error may explain. The chain uses TRBV10-3 and TRBJ2-7; D may match TRBD1 or TRBD2 (5 bases each). The germline V gene has CDR1 ENHRY and CDR2 SYGVKD. The CDR3 extends over 18 amino acids. The CDR3 sequence is CAISDTGTALLLSSEQYF. The CDR3 nucleotides read TGTGCCATCAGTGATACCGGGACGGCCCTTCTTCTTTCCTCCGAGCAGTACTTC.

The V and J genes are TRBV14 and TRBJ2-1; TRBD1 might be the D (5 bases). CDR1 is SGHDN and CDR2 is FVKESK in the germline V gene. The CDR3 is 13 amino acids. Between the trimmed V and J ends, which lost 5 bases and 8 bases, there was a span of 13 bases. CDR3 bases: TGTGCCAGCAGCGCAATACAGGACCATGAGCAGTTCTTC. Translated: CASSAIQDHEQFF.

This chain connects TRBV5-6 to TRBJ2-5, with no clear D. CDR3 size: 15 residues. Germline loops: CDR1 SGHDT, CDR2 YYEEEE. Trimming left V 4 bases short and J 5 bases short, with 18 bases between. CDR3 DNA: TGTGCCAGCAGCATTGATCCGGCGATCGTGGAGACCCAGTACTTC. It translates to CASSIDPAIVETQYF.

The rearrangement uses TRBV5-8 and TRBJ1-5, with 8 bases lining up with TRBD1. Per the germline V gene, CDR1 is SGHTS and CDR2 is YDEGEE. The length of the CDR3 is 15 residues. V dropped 0 bases and J dropped 6; count of bases not matched to a gene: 5. The chain's CDR3 is CASSLEQGAAQPQHF. CDR3 nucleotide sequence: TGTGCCAGCAGCTTGGAGCAGGGGGCGGCTCAGCCCCAGCATTTT.

This chain uses TRBV11-3 with TRBJ2-2; 9 positions match TRBD1. V lost 1 base, J lost 4 bases, and 4 bases stayed unmatched. Germline V gene data show CDR1 as SGHNT and CDR2 as YENEEA. The CDR3 totals 16 residues. CDR3 sequence reads: CASSLGQGDLTGELFF. CDR3 DNA: TGTGCCAGCAGCTTAGGACAGGGGGATCTCACCGGGGAGCTGTTTTTT.

The rearrangement joins TRBV6-5 to TRBJ2-1, with 8 bases aligning to TRBD2. This CDR3 is built from 13 residues. Trimming took 6 bases from V and 6 from J; bases not matched to a gene: 4. Germline V gene lookup returns CDR1 MNHEY and CDR2 SVGAGI. Here the CDR3 reads CASRGTSPNEQFF. As DNA, the CDR3 is TGTGCCAGCAGGGGGACTAGTCCCAATGAGCAGTTCTTC.

The V gene is TRBV7-2, the J gene TRBJ2-7; D may be TRBD1 (5 bases). CDR3 length: 14 amino acids. CDR1 is SGHTA, CDR2 FQGNSA, per germline. V lost 3 bases to trimming and J lost 3 bases, with 12 bases between them. Here the CDR3 DNA reads TGTGCCAGCAGCTTCCAGGGAAGTAACTACGAGCAGTACTTC. Encoded protein: CASSFQGSNYEQYF. Full variable domain (missing parts from reference TRBV7-2 and TRBJ2-7): GAGVSQSPSNKVTEKGKDVELRCDPISGHTALYWYRQSLGQGLEFLIYFQGNSAPDKSGLPSDRFSAERTGGSVSTLTIQRTQQEDSAVYLCASSFQGSNYEQYFGPGTRLTVT.

This chain joins TRBV4-1 and TRBJ2-5; D is unclear. The CDR3 covers 14 residues. Germline CDR1 MGHRA, CDR2 YSYEKL. V lost 4 bases and J lost 1, with 10 bases in between. Here the CDR3 reads CASSPLRTQETQYF. In DNA, the CDR3 is TGCGCCAGCAGCCCACTTCGGACCCAAGAGACCCAGTACTTC.

The V and J genes are TRBV7-8 and TRBJ2-7; tentative D call: TRBD2 (6 bases). V was cut by 2 bases and J by 3 bases, with 14 bases left in between. CDR3 length equals 15 residues. Germline-derived CDR1 and CDR2 are SGHVS and FQNEAQ. CDR3 sequence reads: CASSLKTGLNYEQYF. The CDR3 DNA reads TGTGCCAGCAGCTTAAAAACGGGACTGAACTACGAGCAGTACTTC.

This clone came up once. The CDR3 sequence is CASSSWTSGRRETQYF. Written as DNA, the CDR3 is TGTGCCAGCAGCTCCTGGACTAGCGGGAGAAGGGAGACCCAGTACTTC. This chain links TRBV9 with TRBJ2-5, with TRBD2 matching over 13 bases. V shed 4 bases and J 5 bases; nucleotides not matched to a gene: 8. The CDR3 is made up of 16 amino acids. Per the germline V gene, CDR1 is SGDLS and CDR2 is YYNGEE.

The chain combines TRBV7-9 with TRBJ2-7; tentatively, D is TRBD1 (5 bases). Germline V gene data show CDR1 as SEHNR and CDR2 as FQNEAQ (reference sequence). The V and J ends lost 4 bases and 1 base respectively, with 11 bases between them. The CDR3 consists of 14 residues. The CDR3 bases are TGTGCCAGCAGCTCCGGGTCAGGGTCCTACGAGCAGTACTTC. This translates into CASSSGSGSYEQYF. Filled out from reference TRBV7-9 and TRBJ2-7, the complete variable domain reads DTGVSQNPRHKITKRGQNVTFRCDPISEHNRLYWYRQTLGQGPEFLTYFQNEAQLEKSRLLSDRFSAERPKGSFSTLEIQRTEQGDSAMYLCASSSGSGSYEQYFGPGTRLTVT.